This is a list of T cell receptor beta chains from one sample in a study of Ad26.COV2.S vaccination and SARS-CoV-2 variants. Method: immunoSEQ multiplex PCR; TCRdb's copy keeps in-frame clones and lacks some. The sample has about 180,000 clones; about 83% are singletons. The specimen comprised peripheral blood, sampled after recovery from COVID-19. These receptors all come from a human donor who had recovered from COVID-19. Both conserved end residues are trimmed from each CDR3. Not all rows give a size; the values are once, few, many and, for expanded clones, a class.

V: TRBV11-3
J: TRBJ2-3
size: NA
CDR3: ASSLQGVTDTQY

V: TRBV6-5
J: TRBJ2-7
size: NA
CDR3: ASSYASGRAGGEQY

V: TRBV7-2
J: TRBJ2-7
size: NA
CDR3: ASSLVAGGTYEQY

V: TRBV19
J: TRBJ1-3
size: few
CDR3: ASSDSGTFGNTIY

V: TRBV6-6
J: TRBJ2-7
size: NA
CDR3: ASDGFPDQGEQY

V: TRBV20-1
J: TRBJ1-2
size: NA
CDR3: SARDFYGYT

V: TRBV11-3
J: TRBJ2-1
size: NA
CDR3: ASSPGGASSYNEQF

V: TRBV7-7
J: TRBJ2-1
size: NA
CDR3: ASSLGSGSGNEQF

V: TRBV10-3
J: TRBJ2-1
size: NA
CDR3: ATRGPYNEQF

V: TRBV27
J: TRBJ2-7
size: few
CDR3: ASSADRALYEQY

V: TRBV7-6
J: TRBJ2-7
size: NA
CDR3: ASSLWGSGRTDPYEQY

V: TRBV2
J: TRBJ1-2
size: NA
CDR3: ASSERRTVDGYT

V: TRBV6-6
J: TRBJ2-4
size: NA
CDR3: ASSYGKRPKNIQY

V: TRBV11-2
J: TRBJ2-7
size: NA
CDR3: ASSLGPGLAASYEQY

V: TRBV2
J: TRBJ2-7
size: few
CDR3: ASTEINLNYEQY

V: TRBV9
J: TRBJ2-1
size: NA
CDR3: ASSKGQGVWNEQF

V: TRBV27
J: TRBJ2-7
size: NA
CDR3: ASSLGRGAPYEQY

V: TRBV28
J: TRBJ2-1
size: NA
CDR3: ASSPGTSGGIRNEQF

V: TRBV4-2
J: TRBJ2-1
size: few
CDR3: ASSQLAGGHNEQF

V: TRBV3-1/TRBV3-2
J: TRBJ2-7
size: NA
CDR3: ASSLLRDRVDEQY

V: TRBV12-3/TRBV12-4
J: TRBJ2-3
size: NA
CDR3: ASSFWGTDTQY

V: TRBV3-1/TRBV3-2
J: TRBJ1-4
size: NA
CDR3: ASSQDISLF

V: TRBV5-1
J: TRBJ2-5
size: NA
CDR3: ASSFGLESAQY

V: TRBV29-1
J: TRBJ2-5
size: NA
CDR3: SAPGVIQETQY

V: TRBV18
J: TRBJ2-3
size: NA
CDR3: ASSPLTSGVSSTDTQY

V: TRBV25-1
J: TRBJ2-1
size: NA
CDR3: ASSLQGHEQF

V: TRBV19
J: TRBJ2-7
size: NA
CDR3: ASSNAGQVSYEQY

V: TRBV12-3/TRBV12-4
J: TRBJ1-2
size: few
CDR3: ASSFGRDYGYT

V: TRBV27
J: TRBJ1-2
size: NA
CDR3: ASSSAPGLDGYT

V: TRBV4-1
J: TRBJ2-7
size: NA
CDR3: ASSPLGEGLRDEQY

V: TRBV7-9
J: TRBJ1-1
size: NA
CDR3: ASSLFGEGNTEAF

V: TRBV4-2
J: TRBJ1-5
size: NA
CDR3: ASSQGPREYGNQPQH

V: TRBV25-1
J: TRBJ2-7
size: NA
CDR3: ASGGLAGAYEQY

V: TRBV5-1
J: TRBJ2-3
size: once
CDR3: ASGPDTSSTDTQY

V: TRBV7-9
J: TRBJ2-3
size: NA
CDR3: ASHSQGPGTQY

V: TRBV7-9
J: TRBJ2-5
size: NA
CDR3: ASSLGGVETQY

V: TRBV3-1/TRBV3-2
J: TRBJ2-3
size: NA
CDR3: ASSQGGGVVDTQY

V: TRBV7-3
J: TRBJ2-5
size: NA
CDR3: ASSPGTDLRTQY

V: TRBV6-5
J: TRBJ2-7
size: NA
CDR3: ASNGLRRPDLPY